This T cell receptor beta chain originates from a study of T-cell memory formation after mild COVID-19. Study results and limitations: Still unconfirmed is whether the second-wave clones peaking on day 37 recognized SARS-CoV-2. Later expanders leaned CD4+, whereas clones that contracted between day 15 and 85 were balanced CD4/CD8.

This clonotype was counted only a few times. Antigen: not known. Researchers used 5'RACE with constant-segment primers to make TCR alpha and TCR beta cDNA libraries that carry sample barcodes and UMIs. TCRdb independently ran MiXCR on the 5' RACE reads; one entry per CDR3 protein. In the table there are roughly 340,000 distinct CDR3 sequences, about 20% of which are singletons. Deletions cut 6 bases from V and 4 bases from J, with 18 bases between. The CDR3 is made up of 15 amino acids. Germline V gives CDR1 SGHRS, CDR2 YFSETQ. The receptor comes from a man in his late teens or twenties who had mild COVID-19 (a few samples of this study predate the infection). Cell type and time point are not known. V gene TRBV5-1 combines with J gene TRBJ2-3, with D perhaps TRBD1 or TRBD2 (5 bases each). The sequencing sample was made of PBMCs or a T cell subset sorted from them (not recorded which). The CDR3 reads CASTLGTQPADTQYF. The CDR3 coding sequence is TGCGCCAGCACCCTCGGGACCCAACCAGCAGATACGCAGTATTTT.